These 17 T cell receptor beta chains originate from one sample sequenced in a study of blood T cell repertoires in COVID-19. Data came from immunoSEQ multiplex PCR; TCRdb stores just in-frame clones and leaves some out. This sample yields a few hundred thousand clones, of which 80% to 90% are seen a single time; roughly 1% belongs to the top ten. The sequencing input was PBMCs or T cells enriched from blood (not recorded which). The receptors derive from a man between 18 and 29 years old who had recovered from COVID-19.

The chain employs TRBV7-9 and TRBJ1-2; TRBD1 matches 10 bases. Germline trimming cut 4 bases from V and 5 bases from J; bases unmatched to any gene: 4. Germline-derived CDR1 and CDR2 are SEHNR and FQNEAQ (reference sequence). The CDR3 runs 14 residues. CDR3 region: CASSSWDRGYGYTF. The CDR3 DNA reads as TGTGCCAGCAGCTCCTGGGACAGGGGTTATGGCTACACCTTC.

The rearrangement links TRBV19 to TRBJ1-2; D perhaps matches TRBD1 (6 bases). The CDR3 runs to 15 residues. Germline values: CDR1 LNHDA, CDR2 SQIVND (reference sequence). With 5 bases removed from V and 1 base from J, the gap between germline ends came to 14 bases. CDR3 in DNA: TGTGCCAGTAGTCCAGGACAGAGATTTAACTATGGCTACACCTTC. Translating it yields CASSPGQRFNYGYTF.

This chain uses TRBV5-1 with TRBJ1-1; D is undetermined. Trimming cost V 4 bases and J 3 bases, with 13 bases left between them. Germline-derived CDR1 and CDR2 are SGHRS and YFSETQ. CDR3 length equals 14 residues. CDR3 sequence (DNA): TGCGCCAGCAGCCCGATAAGCCCACACACTGAAGCTTTCTTT. It is translated as CASSPISPHTEAFF.

The chain is built from TRBV9 and TRBJ2-1; TRBD1 agrees at 10 bases. The ends lost 0 bases at V and 10 bases at J; junction bases unmatched: 7. The CDR3 loop spans 15 amino acids. Germline values: CDR1 SGDLS, CDR2 YYNGEE. CDR3 DNA sequence: TGTGCCAGCAGCGTAGCCCCGGGACAGGGGCTCGAGCAGTTCTTC. The encoded protein is CASSVAPGQGLEQFF.

V usage is TRBV9 and J usage is TRBJ1-6, with 7 bases matching TRBD1. This CDR3 comprises 13 residues. V lost 6 bases, J lost 8 bases, and 5 bases stayed unmatched. Germline assignment: CDR1 SGDLS and CDR2 YYNGEE. CDR3 sequence: CASNGQGDSPLHF. The DNA of the CDR3 is TGTGCCAGCAATGGGCAGGGGGATTCACCCCTCCACTTT.

This clone has more than one count but fewer than ten. The rearrangement joins TRBV6-6 to TRBJ1-5; a weak D match, TRBD1 (6 bases). The CDR3 is 16 amino acids. Germline V gives CDR1 MNHNY, CDR2 SVGAGI (reference sequence). Trimming took off 5 bases at V and 4 bases at J, with 18 bases between the two ends. Written as DNA, the CDR3 is TGTGCCAGCAGTCTTGGGAAACAGGGAGTAAATCAGCCCCAGCATTTT. It codes for CASSLGKQGVNQPQHF.

V is TRBV28 and J is TRBJ2-1; TRBD2 aligns across 8 bases. This CDR3 is built from 15 residues. Trimming removed 3 bases from V and 4 bases from J; junction bases left unmatched: 5. CDR1 MDHEN and CDR2 SYDVKM come from the germline V gene. CDR3 sequence: CASSFSRGAYNEQFF. The CDR3 DNA reads as TGTGCCAGCAGTTTCTCGCGGGGGGCTTACAATGAGCAGTTCTTC.

About this clone: Other DNA sequences from this sample encode an identical CDR3 as well. This chain uses TRBV27 with TRBJ1-1; the D gene is possibly TRBD1 (5 bases). Per the germline V gene, CDR1 is MNHEY and CDR2 is SMNVEV (reference sequence). Between the trimmed V and J ends, which lost 2 bases and 4 bases, there was a span of 8 bases. The length of the CDR3 is 13 residues. CDR3 coding DNA: TGTGCCAGCAGTTTACTCGGGGGCACTGAAGCTTTCTTT. Translation: CASSLLGGTEAFF.

Only a few counts were recorded for this clone. This sample also contains other DNA sequences that code for the same CDR3. V is TRBV5-1 and J is TRBJ1-5; tentatively, D is TRBD1 (6 bases). The V gene's germline CDR1 is SGHRS and CDR2 YFSETQ. Trimming cost V 0 bases and J 4 bases, with 8 bases left between them. The length of the CDR3 is 14 residues. The chain's CDR3 is CASSLEGGNQPQHF. CDR3 in DNA: TGCGCCAGCAGCTTGGAGGGGGGGAATCAGCCCCAGCATTTT.

The chain joins TRBV9 to TRBJ2-2, with D unresolved. The V gene lost 10 bases and the J gene lost 3 bases, with 10 bases spanning the gap. This CDR3 has 12 amino acids. Germline loops: CDR1 SGDLS, CDR2 YYNGEE. In DNA form, the CDR3 reads TGTGCCTCAGCGACGGACACCGGGGAGCTGTTTTTT. Translated, it gives CASATDTGELFF.

The chain joins TRBV3-1 (or the pseudogene TRBV3-2) to TRBJ1-3, with D perhaps matching TRBD1 (5 bases). Germline V lookup: CDR1 LGHDT, CDR2 YNNKEL (reference sequence). Trimming removed 5 bases from V and 0 bases from J, with 11 bases in between. The CDR3 is made up of 15 amino acids. The CDR3 reads CASSDTGSSGNTIYF. The CDR3 DNA sequence: TGTGCCAGCAGCGATACAGGCAGCTCTGGAAACACCATATATTTT.

The rearrangement uses TRBV5-4 and TRBJ2-1; D is undetermined. V lost 9 bases to trimming and J lost 2 bases, with 6 bases between them. Germline assignment: CDR1 SGHNT and CDR2 YYREEE (reference sequence). CDR3 length equals 11 residues. As DNA, the CDR3 is TGTGCCATCCAGACCTACAATGAGCAGTTCTTC. It specifies CAIQTYNEQFF.

The rearrangement links TRBV13 to TRBJ2-2; 9 positions match TRBD2. Germline V gene sequence: CDR1 PRHDT, CDR2 FYEKMQ (reference sequence). Trimming took 3 bases from V and 4 from J; bases not matched to a gene: 0. The CDR3 spans 14 residues. The CDR3 bases are TGTGCCAGCAGCTTGGGACTAGCCACCGGGGAGCTGTTTTTT. This gives the protein CASSLGLATGELFF.

The chain carries TRBV6-5 and TRBJ1-2; TRBD1 might be the D (5 bases). The length of the CDR3 is 15 residues. V shed 2 bases and J shed 1 base, with 11 bases lying between them. Germline CDR1 and CDR2: MNHEY and SVGAGI. For the CDR3, the DNA is TGTGCCAGCAGTTACCGAGACAGATATAACTATGGCTACACCTTC. This encodes CASSYRDRYNYGYTF.

This clone was detected only a few times. The chain is built from TRBV5-1 and TRBJ1-5; D not certain. Germline assignment: CDR1 SGHRS and CDR2 YFSETQ. The CDR3 has 16 residues. V was pared by 1 base and J by 0 bases, with 11 bases between. The CDR3 protein is CASSLRPLYSNQPQHF. The CDR3 DNA is TGCGCCAGCAGCTTGCGTCCCCTTTATAGCAATCAGCCCCAGCATTTT.

The chain combines TRBV6-5 with TRBJ2-7; D possibly corresponds to TRBD2 (5 bases). V was cut by 8 bases and J by 3 bases, with 14 bases left in between. CDR3 length equals 13 residues. The germline gives CDR1 MNHEY, CDR2 SVGAGI. The CDR3 region is CASRRAGSYEQYF. The CDR3 DNA follows: TGTGCCAGCCGACGGGCGGGTAGCTACGAGCAGTACTTC.

This clone was counted many times. The sample contains more than one DNA sequence encoding this CDR3. The rearrangement joins TRBV4-3 to TRBJ1-5; TRBD1 agrees at 7 bases. Germline CDR1 LGHNA, CDR2 YSLEER. CDR3 length: 15 residues. V gave up 0 bases and J gave up 7 bases; unmatched junction bases: 6. The CDR3: CASSQERQGGQPQHF. DNA for the CDR3: TGCGCCAGCAGCCAAGAACGACAGGGAGGCCAGCCCCAGCATTTT.